The clone carrying this T cell receptor (beta chain) was seen repeatedly, ten times or more. Its cognate antigen is unknown. The PBMCs had their origin in roughly 10 ml of fresh peripheral blood. The data stem from a study of T cells in Graves' hyperthyroidism and ophthalmopathy. The study, taken as a whole, reports: Blood also carried most thyroid clonotypes expanded above 0.001.

Regions amplified from RNA transcripts were the TCR beta CDR3 regions. HTBI primers drove first-round RT-PCR of the TCR CDR3. TCRdb called the multiplex PCR reads again in MiXCR, with one record for every CDR3 protein. The sample lists fewer than 200,000 distinct CDR3 sequences; about 9.4% were seen once. V lost 6 bases and J 4 bases, leaving 10 bases between the germline ends. CDR1 is MNHNS, CDR2 SASEGT, per germline. The CDR3 sequence is 13 residues long. The chain joins TRBV6-1 to TRBJ2-1; D is unresolved. Input material: blood. This sequence originates from a woman in her late teens or twenties with Graves' hyperthyroidism that later progressed to Graves' ophthalmopathy. The CDR3 DNA reads as TGTGCCAGCAGCTACGGGTGGTACAATGAGCAGTTCTTC. Translation gives CASSYGWYNEQFF.